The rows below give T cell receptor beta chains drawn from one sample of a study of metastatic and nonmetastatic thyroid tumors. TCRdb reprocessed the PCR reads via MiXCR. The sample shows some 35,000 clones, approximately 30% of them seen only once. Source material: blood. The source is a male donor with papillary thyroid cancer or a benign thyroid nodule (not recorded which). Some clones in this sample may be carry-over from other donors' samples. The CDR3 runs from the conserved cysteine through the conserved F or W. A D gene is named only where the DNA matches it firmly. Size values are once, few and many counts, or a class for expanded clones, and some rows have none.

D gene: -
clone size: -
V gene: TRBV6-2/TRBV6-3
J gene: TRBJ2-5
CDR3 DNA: TGTGCCAGCAGAAATATGGAGACCCAGTACTTC
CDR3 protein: CASRNMETQYF

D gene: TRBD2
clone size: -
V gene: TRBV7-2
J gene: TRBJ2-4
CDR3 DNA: TGTGCCAGCACCCCCGACCCGGGGGGAAACATTCAGTACTTC
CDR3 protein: CASTPDPGGNIQYF

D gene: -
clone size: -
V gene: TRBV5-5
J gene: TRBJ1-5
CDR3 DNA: TGTGCCAGCAGCGGGGGAGTTTCGGGACAGCCCCAGCATTTT
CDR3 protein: CASSGGVSGQPQHF

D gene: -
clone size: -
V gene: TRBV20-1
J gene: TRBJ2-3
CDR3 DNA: TGCAGTGCTAGAAGGGCCACAGATACGCAGTATTTT
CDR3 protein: CSARRATDTQYF

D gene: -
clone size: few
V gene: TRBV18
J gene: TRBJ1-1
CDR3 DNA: TGTGCCAGCTCACAGGACTGGACGGGGGCTTTCTTT
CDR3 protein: CASSQDWTGAFF

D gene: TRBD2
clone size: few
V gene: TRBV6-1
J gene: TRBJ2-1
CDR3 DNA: TGTGCCAGCGGGTTAAGCGGGAGTCACAATGAGCAGTTCTTC
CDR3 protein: CASGLSGSHNEQFF

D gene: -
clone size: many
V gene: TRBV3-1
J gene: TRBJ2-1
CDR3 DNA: TGTGCCAGCAGCCGACAGACAGACAATGAGCAGTTCTTC
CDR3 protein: CASSRQTDNEQFF

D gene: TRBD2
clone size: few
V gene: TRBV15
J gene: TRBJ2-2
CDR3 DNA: TGTGCCACCAGCAGAACTAGCGGAAACACCGGGGAGCTGTTTTTT
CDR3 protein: CATSRTSGNTGELFF

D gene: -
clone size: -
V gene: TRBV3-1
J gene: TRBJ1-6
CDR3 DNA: TGTGCCAGCAGCTCGCTCGGGAATAATTCACCCCTCCACTTT
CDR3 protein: CASSSLGNNSPLHF

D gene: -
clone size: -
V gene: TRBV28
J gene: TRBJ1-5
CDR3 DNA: TGTGCCAGCAGTTTTTGGGGGCAGGGGTCCAATCAGCCCCAGCATTTT
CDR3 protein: CASSFWGQGSNQPQHF

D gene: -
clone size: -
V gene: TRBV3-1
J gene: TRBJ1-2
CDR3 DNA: TGTGCCAGCAGCCTCCACGGGAATCCTGGCGGCTACACCTTC
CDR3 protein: CASSLHGNPGGYTF

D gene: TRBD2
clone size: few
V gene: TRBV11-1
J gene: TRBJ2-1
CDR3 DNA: TGTGCCAGCAGCTTGGGGACTAACTACAATGAGCAGTTCTTC
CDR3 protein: CASSLGTNYNEQFF

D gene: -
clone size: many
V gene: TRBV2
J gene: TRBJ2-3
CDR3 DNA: TGTGCCAGCAGTGAAGTGGGGGATACGCAGTATTTT
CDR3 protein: CASSEVGDTQYF

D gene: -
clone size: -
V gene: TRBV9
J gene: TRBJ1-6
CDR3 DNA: TGCGCCAGCAGCGTAGGGCAGGGTACCTATAATTCACCCCTCCACTTT
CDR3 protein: CASSVGQGTYNSPLHF

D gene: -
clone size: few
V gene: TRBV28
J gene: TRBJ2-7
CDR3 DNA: TGTGCCAGCAGTCCGCGGGGTAGCGGAACCTACGAGCAGTACTTC
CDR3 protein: CASSPRGSGTYEQYF

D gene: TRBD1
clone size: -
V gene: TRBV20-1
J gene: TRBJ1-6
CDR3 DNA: TGCAGTGCTAAGGACAGGGCGGATTCACCCCTCCACTTT
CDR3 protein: CSAKDRADSPLHF

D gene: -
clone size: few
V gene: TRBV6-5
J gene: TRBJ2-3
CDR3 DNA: TGTGCCAGCAGTTACTCGGGCCGCACAGATACGCAGTATTTT
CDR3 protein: CASSYSGRTDTQYF

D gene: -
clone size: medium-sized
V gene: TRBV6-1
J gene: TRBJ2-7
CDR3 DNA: TGTGCCAGCAGCCGGACAGACCCCTACGAGCAGTACTTC
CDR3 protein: CASSRTDPYEQYF

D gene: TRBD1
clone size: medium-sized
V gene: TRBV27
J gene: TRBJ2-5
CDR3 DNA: TGTGCCAGCAGCCAGCAACGGGACAGGGAAGAGACCCAGTACTTC
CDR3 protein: CASSQQRDREETQYF

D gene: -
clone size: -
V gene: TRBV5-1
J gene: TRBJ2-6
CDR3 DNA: TGCGCCAGCAGCTCTGCCTGGGGGGCCAACGTCCTGACTTTC
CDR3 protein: CASSSAWGANVLTF

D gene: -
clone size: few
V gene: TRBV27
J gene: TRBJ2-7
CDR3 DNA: TGTGCCAGCAGTGATCTGGTACTCGGGCAGTACTTC
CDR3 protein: CASSDLVLGQYF

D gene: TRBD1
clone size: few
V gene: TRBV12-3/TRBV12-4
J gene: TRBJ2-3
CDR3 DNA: TGTGCCAGCGGAGGGACAGGGGGCAGCACAGATACGCAGTATTTT
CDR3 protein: CASGGTGGSTDTQYF

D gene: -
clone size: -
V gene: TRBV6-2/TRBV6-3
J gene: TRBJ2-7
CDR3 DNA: TGTGCCAGCAGTTTCCCCTGGACTACCTCCTACGAGCAGTACTTC
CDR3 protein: CASSFPWTTSYEQYF

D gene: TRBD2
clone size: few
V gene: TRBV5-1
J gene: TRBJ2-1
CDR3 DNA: TGCGCCAGCAGCCAAAAACTAGCGGGAGCCGTGAATGAGCAGTTCTTC
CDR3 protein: CASSQKLAGAVNEQFF

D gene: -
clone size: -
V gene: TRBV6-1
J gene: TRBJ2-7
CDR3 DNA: TGTGCCAGCAGTTGGGACATCGGTGCCTACGAGCAGTACTTC
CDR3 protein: CASSWDIGAYEQYF

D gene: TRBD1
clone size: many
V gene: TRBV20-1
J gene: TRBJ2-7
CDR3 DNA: TGCAGTGCTAGTGCCAGGGGGCTCTACGAGCAGTACTTC
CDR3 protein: CSASARGLYEQYF

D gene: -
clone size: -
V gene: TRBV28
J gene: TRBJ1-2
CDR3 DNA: TGTGCCAGCAGCCGAATTAACTATGGCTACACCTTC
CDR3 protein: CASSRINYGYTF

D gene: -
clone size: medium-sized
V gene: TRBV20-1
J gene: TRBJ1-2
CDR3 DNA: TGCAGTGCTAGAGGGGGACTGACCAACTATGGCTACACCTTC
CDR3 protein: CSARGGLTNYGYTF

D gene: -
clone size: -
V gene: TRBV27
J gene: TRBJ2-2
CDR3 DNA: TGTGCCAGCAGTTTATGGGGGAACACCGGGGAGCTGTTTTTT
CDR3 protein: CASSLWGNTGELFF

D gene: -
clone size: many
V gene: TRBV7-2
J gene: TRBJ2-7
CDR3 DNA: TGTGCCAGCAGCCACCCTAATACCTACGAGCAGTACTTC
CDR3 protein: CASSHPNTYEQYF

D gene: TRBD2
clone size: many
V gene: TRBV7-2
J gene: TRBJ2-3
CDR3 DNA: TGTGCCAGCTCCCCAGCGGGGGATACGCAGTATTTT
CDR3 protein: CASSPAGDTQYF

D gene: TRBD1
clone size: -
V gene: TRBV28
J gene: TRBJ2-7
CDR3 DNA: TGTGCCAGCAAAAGGACAGGGACCTACGAGCAGTACTTC
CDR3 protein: CASKRTGTYEQYF

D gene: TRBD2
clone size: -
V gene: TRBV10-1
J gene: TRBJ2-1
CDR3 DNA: TGCGCCAGCGGACGGCGGGGGGCCCACGTCAATGAGCAGTTCTTC
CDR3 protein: CASGRRGAHVNEQFF

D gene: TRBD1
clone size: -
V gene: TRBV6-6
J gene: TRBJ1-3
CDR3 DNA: TGTGCCAGCAGTTACATGACAGGGAAGACGGGAAACACCATATATTTT
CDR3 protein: CASSYMTGKTGNTIYF

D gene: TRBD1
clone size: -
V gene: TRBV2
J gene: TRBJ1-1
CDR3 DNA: TGTGCCAGCATTGAAGGGGGCTACACTGAAGCTTTCTTT
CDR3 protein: CASIEGGYTEAFF

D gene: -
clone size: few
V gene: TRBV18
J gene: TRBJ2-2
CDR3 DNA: TGTGCCAGCTCACCCTGGACTAAGAACACCGGGGAGCTGTTTTTT
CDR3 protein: CASSPWTKNTGELFF

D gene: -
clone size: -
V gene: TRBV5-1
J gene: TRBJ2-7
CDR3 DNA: TGCGCCAGCAGCTTGGCCGATGAGCAGTACTTC
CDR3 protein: CASSLADEQYF

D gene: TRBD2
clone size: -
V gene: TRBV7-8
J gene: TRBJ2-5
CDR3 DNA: TGTGCCAGCAGCTTAGGGGCCGGGACTACTTCGTGGGAGACTCAGTACTTC
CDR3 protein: CASSLGAGTTSWETQYF

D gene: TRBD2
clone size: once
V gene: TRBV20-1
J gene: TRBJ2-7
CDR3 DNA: TGCAGTGCGCCGAGCAGCGGGAGGGAACCCTACGAGCAGTACTTC
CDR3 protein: CSAPSSGREPYEQYF

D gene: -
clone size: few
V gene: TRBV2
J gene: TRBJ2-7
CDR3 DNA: TGTGCCAGCACGAGCTCCTACGAGCAGTACTTC
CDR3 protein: CASTSSYEQYF

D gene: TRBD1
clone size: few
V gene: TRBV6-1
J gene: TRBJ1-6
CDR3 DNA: TGTGCCAGCGGGACAGGGGGACGGTATAATTCACCCCTCCACTTT
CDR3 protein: CASGTGGRYNSPLHF

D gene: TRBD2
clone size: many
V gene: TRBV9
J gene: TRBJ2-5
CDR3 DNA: TGTGCCAGCACCCGGACTAGCGGGAGAGGAGAGACCCAGTACTTC
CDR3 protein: CASTRTSGRGETQYF

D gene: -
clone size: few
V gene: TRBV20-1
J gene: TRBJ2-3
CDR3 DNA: TGCAGTGCTAGAGATCTACAGGGCGGCACAGATACGCAGTATTTT
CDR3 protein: CSARDLQGGTDTQYF

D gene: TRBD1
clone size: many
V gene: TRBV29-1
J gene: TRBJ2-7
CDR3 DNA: TGCAGCGTTGGTGGGACAGGGGGTAACGAGCAGTACTTC
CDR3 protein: CSVGGTGGNEQYF

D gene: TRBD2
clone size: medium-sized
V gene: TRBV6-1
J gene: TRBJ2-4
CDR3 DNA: TGTGCCAGCAGAGCGGGAGAGGTTGACATTCAGTACTTC
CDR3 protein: CASRAGEVDIQYF

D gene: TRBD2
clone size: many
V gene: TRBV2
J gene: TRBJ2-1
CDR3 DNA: TGTGCCAGCAGTGAAATAGCGGGAGTTCCGGTCTTC
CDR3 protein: CASSEIAGVPVF

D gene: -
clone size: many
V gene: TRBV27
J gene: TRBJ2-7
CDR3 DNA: TGTGCCAGCAGTTTGGGGGGCCGTACCTACGAGCAGTACTTC
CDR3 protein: CASSLGGRTYEQYF